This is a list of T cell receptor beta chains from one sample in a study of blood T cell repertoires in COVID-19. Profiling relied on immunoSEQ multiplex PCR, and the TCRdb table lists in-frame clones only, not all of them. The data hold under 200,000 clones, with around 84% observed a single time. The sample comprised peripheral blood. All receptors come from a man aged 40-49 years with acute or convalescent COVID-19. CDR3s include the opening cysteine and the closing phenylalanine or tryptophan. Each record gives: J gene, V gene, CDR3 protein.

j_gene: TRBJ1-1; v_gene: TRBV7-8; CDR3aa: CASSRRGGTEAFF
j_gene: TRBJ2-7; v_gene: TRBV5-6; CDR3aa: CASSFGSNYEQYF
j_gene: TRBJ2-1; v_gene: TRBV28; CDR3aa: CASSYRDWGNEQFF
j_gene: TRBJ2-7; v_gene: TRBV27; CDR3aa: CASRLGRSGEQYF
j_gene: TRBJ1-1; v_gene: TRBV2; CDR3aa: CASSLRDSNTEAFF
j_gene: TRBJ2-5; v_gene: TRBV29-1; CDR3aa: CSALDRTQYF
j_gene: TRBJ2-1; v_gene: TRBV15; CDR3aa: CATSTRTSPRNEQFF
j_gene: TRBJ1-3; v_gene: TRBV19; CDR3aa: CASSDSGTGKRNTIYF
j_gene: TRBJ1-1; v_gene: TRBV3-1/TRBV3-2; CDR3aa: CASSGGVYTEAFF
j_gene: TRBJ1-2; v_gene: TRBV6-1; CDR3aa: CASSSTGGNYGYTF
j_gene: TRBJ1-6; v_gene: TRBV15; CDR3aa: CATSRDQGNSPLHF
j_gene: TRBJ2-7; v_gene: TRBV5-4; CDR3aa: CASSRDRTLAYEQYF
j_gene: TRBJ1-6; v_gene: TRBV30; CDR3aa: CAWGQVNSPLHF
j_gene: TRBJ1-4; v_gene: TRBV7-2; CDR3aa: CASSLGQTNEKLFF
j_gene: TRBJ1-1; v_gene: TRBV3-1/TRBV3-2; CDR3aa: CASSHGGANTEAFF
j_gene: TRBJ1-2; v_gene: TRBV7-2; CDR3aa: CASSLEPGSYGYTF
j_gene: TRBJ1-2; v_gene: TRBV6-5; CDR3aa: CASSYLGQPYTF
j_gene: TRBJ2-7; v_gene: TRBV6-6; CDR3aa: CASSGTGGKDEQYF
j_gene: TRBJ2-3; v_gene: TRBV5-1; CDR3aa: CASAYRESTDTQYF
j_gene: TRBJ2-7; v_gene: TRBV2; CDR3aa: CASRRDTTYEQYF
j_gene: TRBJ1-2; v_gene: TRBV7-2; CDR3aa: CASSLRVTGLSGYTF
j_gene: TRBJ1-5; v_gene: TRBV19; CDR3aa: CASSGQLTYSNQPQHF
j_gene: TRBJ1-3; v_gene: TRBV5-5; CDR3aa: CASSLATRGNTIYF
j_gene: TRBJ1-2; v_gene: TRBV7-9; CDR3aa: CASSPRTGSGYTF
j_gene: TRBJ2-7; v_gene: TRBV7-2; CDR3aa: CASSPGTPGQSYEQYF
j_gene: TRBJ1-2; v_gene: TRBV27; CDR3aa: CASSPQGAMNYGYTF
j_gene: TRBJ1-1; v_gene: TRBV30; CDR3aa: CAWSAGTGGEAFF
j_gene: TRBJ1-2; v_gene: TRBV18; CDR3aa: CASSITGLRGYTF
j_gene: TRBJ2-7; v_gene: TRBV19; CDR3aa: CASSITTGVSYEQYF
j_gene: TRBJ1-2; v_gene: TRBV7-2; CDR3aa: CASSPTTTGPNYGYTF
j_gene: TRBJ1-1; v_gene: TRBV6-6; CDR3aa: CASSGQYKAFF
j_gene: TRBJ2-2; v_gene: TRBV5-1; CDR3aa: CASSAAGTGDFPTGELFF
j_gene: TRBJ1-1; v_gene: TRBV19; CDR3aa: CASSISGQQNTEAFF
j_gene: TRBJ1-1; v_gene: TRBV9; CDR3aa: CASSARGLSTEAFF
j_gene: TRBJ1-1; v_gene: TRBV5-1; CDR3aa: CASSPATANTEAFF
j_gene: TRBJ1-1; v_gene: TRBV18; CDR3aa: CASSLGVPRQGGTEAFF